This TCR beta chain comes out of a study of beta chain features in type 1 diabetes. General study results and limits: Equally in patients and controls, PCR might preferentially amplify shorter templates. All four CD4+ subsets from Type 1 diabetes patients carried moderately but significantly shorter TCRB CDR3s. More deletions and fewer insertions at VDJ junctions were found in patients with type 1 diabetes. Among patients, naive, central memory and Treg TCRB repertoires appeared more similar than among healthy donors.

Reverse transcription of all isolated RNA meant that expressed TCRB transcripts were sequenced. Libraries were prepared by immunoSEQ multiplex PCR; TCRdb keeps only in-frame clonotypes and omits some of them. The sample shows 250,000 to 350,000 clones, approximately 14% of them seen only once. Central memory, naive, regulatory and stem cell-like memory CD4+ cells were sorted by CD45RO/CCR7/CD25/CD127/CD95/CD27. Germline V CDR1 and CDR2: MDHEN, SYDVKM. V gave up 3 bases and J gave up 2 bases, with 10 bases separating them. This CDR3 has 14 residues. In this sample, this clone turned up a few times. Antigen specificity is unknown.

This TCR came from a man aged 25 to 40 with type 1 diabetes. This sequence joins TRBV28 and TRBJ1-2, with D possibly TRBD1 on 5 matching bases. Sequencing was done on a sample of naive CD4+ T cells from blood. CDR3 residues: CASSFYDRNYGYTF. As DNA, the CDR3 is TGTGCCAGCAGTTTTTACGACAGAAACTATGGCTACACCTTC.